This T cell receptor (beta chain) was obtained from a study of neoadjuvant anti-PD-1 for oral cavity cancer. Study summary: Nivolumab at 3 mg/kg was mostly given biweekly, three to four doses, pre-surgery. Non-progressing patients received a fourth nivolumab dose near day 43, then surgery on days 50-56.

TCRdb's copy holds only in-frame clones and misses some; the assay was immunoSEQ multiplex PCR. The sample records 75,000 or so clones, under 90% being singletons. The study's findings and limits: Non-responders to neoadjuvant nivolumab had significantly more clonal PBMC T cells than responders.

The CDR3 extends over 14 amino acids. Per germline, CDR1 SGHAT and CDR2 FQNNGV. Germline trimming cut 4 bases from V and 7 bases from J; bases unmatched to any gene: 7. Comment on this clone: Its cognate antigen is unknown.

Blood cells were analyzed directly, without culture or expansion. The source material was PBMCs, sampled before nivolumab (anti-PD-1) treatment. The J gene is TRBJ1-1, the V gene TRBV11-2; TRBD1 agrees at 9 bases. This receptor was taken from a person between 35 and 79 years old with oral cavity squamous cell carcinoma. The DNA of the CDR3 is TGTGCCAGCAGCTCCATGGACAGGGGAGTTGAAGCTTTCTTT. Its translation: CASSSMDRGVEAFF. Filled out from reference TRBV11-2 and TRBJ1-1, the complete variable domain reads EAGVAQSPRYKIIEKRQSVAFWCNPISGHATLYWYQQILGQGPKLLIQFQNNGVVDDSQLPKDRFSAERLKGVDSTLKIQPAKLEDSAVYLCASSSMDRGVEAFFGQGTRLTVV.